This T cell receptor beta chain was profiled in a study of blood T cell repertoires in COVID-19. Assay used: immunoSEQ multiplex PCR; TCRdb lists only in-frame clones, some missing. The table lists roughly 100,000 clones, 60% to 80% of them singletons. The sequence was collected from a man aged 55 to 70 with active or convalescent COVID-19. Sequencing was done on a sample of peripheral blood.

The CDR3 region is CASSLAGLAHNEQFF. The CDR3 coding sequence is TGTGCCAGCAGCTTAGCAGGACTAGCGCACAATGAGCAGTTCTTC. The gene calls are TRBV11-3 and TRBJ2-1; the match to TRBD2 covers 9 bases. The CDR3 sequence is 15 residues long. Germline values: CDR1 SGHNT, CDR2 YENEEA. Unmatched junction bases numbered 3, after V lost 1 base and J lost 5 bases.